The 9 T cell receptor beta chains below all came from one sample that was sequenced in a study of OX40 agonist ivuxolimab in advanced cancers. The data were produced by immunoSEQ multiplex PCR, yet TCRdb's version contains in-frame clones alone and is incomplete. There are tens of thousands of clones in the sample; 65% to 85% occur only once, and 3.5% to 6% lies in the top ten. The sample here was CD4+ or CD8+ T cells sorted from blood, taken in a trial of the OX40 agonist ivuxolimab. All receptors come from an adult with an advanced solid tumor such as melanoma, head and neck, liver or kidney cancer.

This clone has more than one count but fewer than ten. This sequence joins TRBV5-4 and TRBJ1-2; 8 bases align to TRBD1. J lost 3 bases, V lost 4 bases, and 8 bases had no gene match. The germline V gene has CDR1 SGHNT and CDR2 YYREEE (reference sequence). The CDR3 is 15 amino acids. The CDR3 region is CASSLPGQDYYGYTF. The CDR3 DNA reads TGTGCCAGCAGCCTCCCGGGACAGGACTACTATGGCTACACCTTC.

The V call is TRBV7-8, the J call TRBJ2-5; 9 bases line up with TRBD1. The germline gives CDR1 SGHVS, CDR2 FQNEAQ. There are 15 residues in the CDR3. Losses at the gene ends were 5 bases for V and 5 bases for J; bases not matched to a gene: 9. The CDR3: CASSTGQGLGETQYF. The CDR3 DNA reads as TGTGCCAGCAGCACGGGACAGGGTTTAGGGGAGACCCAGTACTTC.

V is TRBV11-3 and J is TRBJ2-1; D is unclear. CDR3 length: 16 residues. Germline V lookup: CDR1 SGHNT, CDR2 YENEEA. The ends were cut back, 0 bases at V and 0 bases at J, with 9 bases in the middle. This CDR3 reads CASSLETTSSYNEQFF. The CDR3 DNA reads TGTGCCAGCAGCTTAGAAACGACGAGCTCCTACAATGAGCAGTTCTTC.

CDR3 bases: TGTGCCAGCACCTTCCATGGGGGGTTGAGCAATCAGCCCCAGCATTTT. This gives the protein CASTFHGGLSNQPQHF. The chain combines TRBV27 with TRBJ1-5; tentative D call: TRBD1 (5 bases). Trimming removed 7 bases at V and 1 base at J, with 17 bases between. The CDR3 spans 16 residues. Germline V lookup: CDR1 MNHEY, CDR2 SMNVEV (reference sequence).

The chain uses TRBV13 and TRBJ1-1; 7 bases match TRBD1. The CDR3 runs 14 residues. Trimming removed 7 bases from V and 1 base from J; junction bases left unmatched: 6. Germline values: CDR1 PRHDT, CDR2 FYEKMQ (reference sequence). DNA of the CDR3: TGTGCCAGCATATTCAGGGGGTCGAACACTGAAGCTTTCTTT. It yields the protein CASIFRGSNTEAFF.

The J gene is TRBJ2-3, the V gene TRBV5-1, with 9 bases fitting TRBD2. V was clipped by 4 bases and J by 3 bases; unmatched bases: 6. The CDR3 is 15 residues long. The germline V gene has CDR1 SGHRS and CDR2 YFSETQ. The CDR3 reads CASSLWTSATDTQYF. The DNA of the CDR3 is TGCGCCAGCAGCCTCTGGACTAGCGCAACAGATACGCAGTATTTT.

The chain is built from TRBV14 and TRBJ2-1, with 8 bases lining up with TRBD2. The trim removed 3 bases at V and 7 bases at J, leaving 11 bases unmatched. CDR1 is SGHDN and CDR2 is FVKESK in the germline V gene. This CDR3 region has 16 residues. The CDR3 here is CASSQTGGGGRNEQFF. The CDR3 bases are TGTGCCAGCAGCCAGACCGGGGGCGGGGGGAGGAATGAGCAGTTCTTC.

The chain combines TRBV5-4 with TRBJ1-2; TRBD1 matches at 7 bases. Trimming took 0 bases from V and 3 from J; bases not matched to a gene: 8. This CDR3 is 16 amino acids long. Germline lookup yields CDR1 SGHNT and CDR2 YYREEE (reference sequence). CDR3: CASSLARQGSYYGYTF. CDR3 DNA sequence: TGTGCCAGCAGCTTGGCAAGACAGGGTTCATACTATGGCTACACCTTC.

V is TRBV19 and J is TRBJ1-5, with D tentatively TRBD1 (5 bases). Germline CDR1 is LNHDA and CDR2 is SQIVND (reference sequence). This CDR3 has 15 amino acids. Trimming removed 5 bases at V and 7 bases at J, with 18 bases between. The CDR3 nucleotides are TGTGCCAGTAGTTTTCTCCAGGGTGGCCGGCAGCCCCAGCATTTT. It yields the protein CASSFLQGGRQPQHF.